The 32 T cell receptor beta chains in this list originate from one sample, sequenced in a study of radiotherapy plus CTLA-4 blockade in lung cancer. Only in-frame clones appear in the TCRdb table, and some are missing; sequencing was by immunoSEQ multiplex PCR. The table shows 65,000 to 85,000 clones, with approximately 76% occurring only once. The starting material was peripheral blood, obtained from a patient treated with radiotherapy plus ipilimumab. These receptors came from a human donor with non-small cell lung cancer whose response to radiotherapy plus ipilimumab could not be evaluated. Some clones in this sample may be carry-over from other donors' samples.

The chain is built from TRBV4-2 and TRBJ2-3; D possibly corresponds to TRBD2 (6 bases). Germline V lookup: CDR1 LGHNA, CDR2 YNFKEQ. The CDR3 extends over 16 amino acids. Trimming cost V 8 bases and J 2 bases, with 20 bases left between them. The CDR3 spells CASGPLGAGPTDTQYF. The CDR3 bases are TGTGCCAGCGGTCCCTTGGGAGCGGGTCCCACAGATACGCAGTATTTT.

The rearrangement joins TRBV6-1 to TRBJ1-1; 7 bases are shared with TRBD1. Germline V CDR1 and CDR2: MNHNS, SASEGT. With 8 bases clipped from V and 1 base from J, the junction kept 4 bases outside the gene matches. This CDR3 is 13 amino acids long. The chain's CDR3 is CASLDRRNTEAFF. The CDR3, as DNA: TGTGCCAGCCTGGACAGGAGGAACACTGAAGCTTTCTTT.

The chain joins TRBV19 to TRBJ1-5, with 9 bases aligning to TRBD1. Germline CDR1 is LNHDA and CDR2 is SQIVND (reference sequence). The CDR3 consists of 14 residues. J was trimmed by 7 bases and V by 8 bases; bases with no gene match: 9. Here the CDR3 DNA reads TGTGCCAGTCATACCGGGACAGGGAACCAGCCCCAGCATTTT. Protein: CASHTGTGNQPQHF.

This clone has just a few counts. The chain is built from TRBV27 and TRBJ2-3; TRBD2 aligns across 13 bases. In germline, CDR1 is MNHEY, CDR2 SMNVEV (reference sequence). The V gene end was trimmed by 2 bases and the J gene end by 7 bases; junction bases not matched to a gene: 9. This CDR3 spans 17 amino acids. DNA for the CDR3: TGTGCCAGCAGTTTAAAGGGACTAGCGGGGTTCAGGCATACGCAGTATTTT. This sequence encodes CASSLKGLAGFRHTQYF.

This chain uses TRBV5-1 with TRBJ2-7; 8 bases fit TRBD2. This CDR3 has 14 amino acids. Germline V lookup: CDR1 SGHRS, CDR2 YFSETQ. The J segment lost 5 bases and the V segment lost 3 bases, leaving 7 bases of the junction unmatched. In nucleotides, the CDR3 is TGCGCCAGCAGCTCTCTTAGCGGGGCAGACGAGCAGTACTTC. Translating gives CASSSLSGADEQYF.

V gene TRBV7-8 combines with J gene TRBJ1-3; 10 positions match TRBD1. V lost 4 bases to trimming and J lost 4 bases; unmatched junction nucleotides: 4. The length of the CDR3 is 15 residues. CDR1 and CDR2 (germline): SGHVS, FQNEAQ. This CDR3 is CASSSDRGQGNTIYF. For the CDR3, the DNA is TGTGCCAGCAGCTCCGACAGGGGGCAGGGAAACACCATATATTTT.

The chain uses TRBV6-5 and TRBJ1-1; the D gene is possibly TRBD1 (5 bases). Germline V CDR1 and CDR2: MNHEY, SVGAGI. The CDR3 consists of 15 residues. Trimming pared 5 bases from V and 1 base from J, leaving 14 bases between. DNA of the CDR3: TGTGCCAGCAGTCCCTGGGCAGGGAAGAACACTGAAGCTTTCTTT. Amino acid sequence: CASSPWAGKNTEAFF.

V and J are TRBV4-3 and TRBJ2-3; TRBD2 matches 10 bases. There are 15 residues in the CDR3. The V and J ends lost 5 bases and 3 bases, in that order; junction bases with no gene match: 5. Germline V gene lookup returns CDR1 LGHNA and CDR2 YSLEER. The CDR3 spells CASSKRGGETDTQYF. The CDR3 nucleotides are TGCGCCAGCAGCAAGCGGGGGGGGGAAACAGATACGCAGTATTTT.

The chain uses TRBV9 and TRBJ2-5; D is possibly TRBD2 (6 bases). The CDR3 runs 16 residues. V gave up 0 bases and J gave up 11 bases, with 23 bases separating them. CDR1 and CDR2 from the germline V gene are SGDLS and YYNGEE. CDR3 sequence (DNA): TGTGCCAGCAGCGTAGCTCCGACCATTGATAGTCGGGAGCAGTACTTC. Amino acid sequence: CASSVAPTIDSREQYF.

The chain uses TRBV29-1 and TRBJ2-1, with D tentatively TRBD1 (5 bases). Germline V gene data show CDR1 as SQVTM and CDR2 as ANQGSEA. This CDR3 region has 12 residues. Trimming cost V 8 bases and J 9 bases, with 17 bases left between them. The CDR3 DNA is TGCAGCTTCACTCAGGGTTCGGGTGAGCAGTTCTTC. Amino acids: CSFTQGSGEQFF.

The chain links TRBV30 to TRBJ1-1, with 8 bases lining up with TRBD1. This CDR3 is 15 amino acids long. Germline CDR1 GTSNPN, CDR2 SVGIG (reference sequence). The junction had 5 bases not matched to a gene; V was cut back by 1 base and J by 1 base. CDR3 sequence (DNA): TGTGCCTGGAGTGCGACAGGGACAGGGAACACTGAAGCTTTCTTT. Its protein is CAWSATGTGNTEAFF.

This sequence joins TRBV2 and TRBJ2-3; possible D gene TRBD2, 7 bases. Per the germline V gene, CDR1 is SNHLY and CDR2 is FYNNEI. V lost 6 bases and J lost 5, with 21 bases in between. The CDR3 is made up of 16 amino acids. This CDR3 is CASSAPVGGPEDTQYF. DNA for the CDR3: TGTGCCAGCAGCGCCCCCGTGGGGGGGCCGGAAGATACGCAGTATTTT.

This clone has just one count. V gene TRBV2 combines with J gene TRBJ1-2; weak D call: TRBD1 (5 bases). Germline loops: CDR1 SNHLY, CDR2 FYNNEI. The length of the CDR3 is 13 residues. The V end was cut by 6 bases, the J end by 6 bases, with 14 bases between. CDR3 nucleotides: TGTGCCAGCAGCCGCGACTGGGGGGATGGCTACACCTTC. It yields the protein CASSRDWGDGYTF.

The rearrangement links TRBV7-9 to TRBJ2-2; TRBD2 matches at 7 bases. This CDR3 comprises 17 residues. In germline, CDR1 is SEHNR, CDR2 FQNEAQ (reference sequence). V was pared by 5 bases and J by 4 bases, with 13 bases of the junction left unmatched. The CDR3: CASSAGGPSGITGELFF. Here the CDR3 DNA reads TGTGCCAGCAGCGCCGGGGGTCCTAGCGGTATCACCGGGGAGCTGTTTTTT.

This chain uses TRBV9 with TRBJ1-3; 7 bases agree with TRBD1. The V gene end was trimmed by 4 bases and the J gene end by 5 bases; junction bases not matched to a gene: 9. The CDR3 loop spans 15 amino acids. From germline, CDR1 is SGDLS and CDR2 YYNGEE. CDR3 DNA sequence: TGTGCCAGCAGCCTAGACAGGGTTGAAAGAAACACCATATATTTT. Its protein is CASSLDRVERNTIYF.

The chain couples TRBV6-1 to TRBJ1-6; D might be TRBD1 (6 bases). With 5 bases removed from V and 9 bases from J, the gap between germline ends came to 14 bases. The CDR3 covers 14 residues. Germline loops: CDR1 MNHNS, CDR2 SASEGT. The CDR3 DNA reads TGTGCCAGCAGTACCCGGGACATAGGTTCACCCCTCCACTTT. Amino acids: CASSTRDIGSPLHF.

The genes are TRBV27 and TRBJ1-4, with D possibly TRBD1 on 5 matching bases. The germline V gene encodes CDR1 MNHEY and CDR2 SMNVEV (reference sequence). The CDR3 is 16 residues long. V gave up 3 bases and J gave up 7 bases, with 18 bases separating them. The CDR3 bases are TGTGCCAGCAGTTTGACCCGACAGACCGGCATTGAAAAACTGTTTTTT. Protein: CASSLTRQTGIEKLFF.

This clone was counted a single time. This chain connects TRBV7-8 to TRBJ2-3, with 7 bases matching TRBD2. The V and J ends lost 1 base and 2 bases, in that order; junction bases with no gene match: 6. Germline CDR1 is SGHVS and CDR2 is FQNEAQ. The CDR3 is made up of 16 amino acids. CDR3 in DNA: TGTGCCAGCAGCTTAGACACGCGGGGGAACACAGATACGCAGTATTTT. Encoded protein: CASSLDTRGNTDTQYF.

This clone was seen a few times. This chain joins TRBV4-3 and TRBJ2-3; 7 bases align to TRBD1. This CDR3 spans 14 amino acids. Germline trimming cut 4 bases from V and 1 base from J; bases unmatched to any gene: 2. The germline gives CDR1 LGHNA, CDR2 YSLEER. CDR3 coding DNA: TGCGCCAGCAGCCTCGGACAGGGCACAGATACGCAGTATTTT. This codes for CASSLGQGTDTQYF.

The chain carries TRBV5-6 and TRBJ1-6, with TRBD1 matching over 8 bases. The CDR3 totals 15 residues. Germline CDR1 is SGHDT and CDR2 is YYEEEE. V was clipped by 2 bases and J by 10 bases; unmatched bases: 8. The CDR3 loop reads CASSFGPGGNSPLHF. CDR3 sequence (DNA): TGTGCCAGCAGCTTTGGGCCAGGGGGCAACTCACCCCTCCACTTT.

The chain uses TRBV2 and TRBJ1-2, with 7 positions matching TRBD1. Germline V CDR1 and CDR2: SNHLY, FYNNEI. This CDR3 contains 11 residues. After removal of 5 bases from V and 8 bases from J, the junction contained 2 bases not matched to a gene. The CDR3 loop is CASSRQGGYTF. The CDR3 DNA follows: TGTGCCAGCAGTCGACAGGGCGGCTACACCTTC.

CDR3 in amino acids: CASSLTQGAGETQYF. The CDR3 coding sequence is TGCGCCAGCAGCTTGACCCAGGGGGCTGGAGAGACCCAGTACTTC. The V gene is TRBV5-1, the J gene TRBJ2-5; TRBD1 agrees at 8 bases. The CDR3 has 15 amino acids. V was pared by 1 base and J by 4 bases, with 6 bases of the junction left unmatched. The germline V gene has CDR1 SGHRS and CDR2 YFSETQ.

This clone was picked up a small number of times. The CDR3 DNA is TGTGCCAGCAGCCTCCTAAGGAGACAGGGAGCCTCTGAAGCTTTCTTT. Translated: CASSLLRRQGASEAFF. The chain combines TRBV14 with TRBJ1-1, with 7 positions matching TRBD1. The germline gives CDR1 SGHDN, CDR2 FVKESK. V lost 4 bases and J lost 6; bases outside the gene matches: 14. The CDR3 extends over 16 amino acids.

The rearrangement links TRBV12-5 to TRBJ1-2, with a possible D match to TRBD1 (6 bases). Germline V gives CDR1 LGHNT, CDR2 FRNRAP. The V and J ends lost 5 bases and 8 bases respectively, with 24 bases between them. The CDR3 is 16 residues long. CDR3 nucleotides: TGTGCTAGTGGTCCCTATCCCGGGGGGGCGAAAGGCGGCTACACCTTC. Translating gives CASGPYPGGAKGGYTF.

V is TRBV5-1 and J is TRBJ2-3; 7 nucleotides match TRBD1. From germline, CDR1 is SGHRS and CDR2 YFSETQ. Unmatched junction bases numbered 5, after V lost 0 bases and J lost 4 bases. The CDR3 runs to 15 residues. CDR3 sequence: CASSLGQGIADTQYF. For the CDR3, the DNA is TGCGCCAGCAGCTTGGGACAGGGAATCGCAGATACGCAGTATTTT.

The genes are TRBV25-1 and TRBJ1-5; D might be TRBD1 (6 bases). Deletions cut 1 base from V and 1 base from J, with 11 bases between. This CDR3 is 16 amino acids long. CDR1 and CDR2 (germline): MGHDK, SYGVNS. CDR3 nucleotide sequence: TGTGCCAGCAGTGAATGGAAGGACAGCAGCAATCAGCCCCAGCATTTT. It codes for CASSEWKDSSNQPQHF.

This rearrangement joins TRBV27 to TRBJ1-5; 9 positions match TRBD1. CDR1 is MNHEY and CDR2 is SMNVEV in the germline V gene (reference sequence). The length of the CDR3 is 14 residues. V dropped 5 bases and J dropped 6; count of bases not matched to a gene: 5. The DNA for the CDR3 is TGTGCCAGCAGTACGGGACAGGGAGGTCAGCCCCAGCATTTT. The encoded protein is CASSTGQGGQPQHF.

This chain joins TRBV5-1 and TRBJ1-1, with a tentative D call TRBD1 (5 bases). Germline values: CDR1 SGHRS, CDR2 YFSETQ. This CDR3 has 13 amino acids. V shed 0 bases and J shed 6 bases, with 9 bases lying between them. The CDR3 nucleotides are TGCGCCAGCAGCTTGGAAGCGGGGGCTGAAGCTTTCTTT. It encodes CASSLEAGAEAFF.

The V gene is TRBV4-3, the J gene TRBJ2-2; 9 bases agree with TRBD1. CDR1 and CDR2 (germline): LGHNA, YSLEER. Trimming cost V 3 bases and J 4 bases; bases outside gene matches: 3. The CDR3 is made up of 15 amino acids. The chain's CDR3 is CASSQETGGTGELFF. DNA of the CDR3: TGCGCCAGCAGCCAGGAGACAGGGGGCACCGGGGAGCTGTTTTTT.

The CDR3 nucleotides are TGTGCCAGCAGTGGTGGGCCCCCCTACGAGCAGTACTTC. The encoded protein is CASSGGPPYEQYF. J is TRBJ2-7 and V is TRBV6-1, with unresolved D. The germline gives CDR1 MNHNS, CDR2 SASEGT. This CDR3 has 13 amino acids. V dropped 4 bases and J dropped 2 bases, with 9 bases sitting between them.

The V call is TRBV7-2, the J call TRBJ1-5; 9 bases are shared with TRBD1. Germline CDR1 is SGHTA and CDR2 is FQGNSA. The CDR3 spans 15 residues. The V and J ends lost 5 bases and 8 bases, in that order; junction bases with no gene match: 10. In nucleotides, the CDR3 is TGTGCCAGCAGCGATACTGACAGGGGGTTTGAGCCCCAGCATTTT. Protein product: CASSDTDRGFEPQHF.

J is TRBJ1-5 and V is TRBV5-6; D gene uncertain. The ends were cut back, 0 bases at V and 0 bases at J, with 7 bases in the middle. The CDR3 contains 15 residues. CDR1 is SGHDT and CDR2 is YYEEEE in the germline V gene. This CDR3 reads CASSLGGYSNQPQHF. The CDR3 DNA reads TGTGCCAGCAGCTTGGGAGGTTATAGCAATCAGCCCCAGCATTTT. Filled out from reference TRBV5-6 and TRBJ1-5, the complete variable domain reads DAGVTQSPTHLIKTRGQQVTLRCSPKSGHDTVSWYQQALGQGPQFIFQYYEEEERQRGNFPDRFSGHQFPNYSSELNVNALLLGDSALYLCASSLGGYSNQPQHFGDGTRLSIL.